A single sample gave rise to the 14 T cell receptor beta chains below, sequenced in a study of T cells in localized non-small cell lung cancer (TCRdb year 2020). Library construction relied on the immunoSEQ multiplex PCR assay. TCRdb retrieved this table from immuneACCESS and kept in-frame rearrangements only. Not all clones are present; in checked studies, unresolved V genes account for under half, and no reason is known for the remainder. The sample yields more than 1,500 clones; 20% to 25% were counted once. 12% of the sample is in the top ten clones. The source material was normal lung tissue next to the tumor, sampled before any cancer treatment. Receptors were obtained from a woman between 35 and 70 years old with stage III squamous cell lung carcinoma.

J is TRBJ1-4 and V is TRBV15, with 8 bases lining up with TRBD1. The CDR3 is made up of 16 amino acids. CDR1 and CDR2 (germline): LNHNV, YYDKDF (reference sequence). With 1 base clipped from V and 7 bases from J, the junction kept 8 bases outside the gene matches. The CDR3 reads CATSRGGRTGREKLFF. The DNA of the CDR3 is TGTGCCACCAGCAGAGGAGGTAGGACAGGGCGTGAAAAACTGTTTTTT.

The gene calls are TRBV9 and TRBJ2-7; tentative D call: TRBD2 (5 bases). This CDR3 comprises 14 residues. In germline, CDR1 is SGDLS, CDR2 YYNGEE. The V gene lost 5 bases and the J gene lost 5 bases, with 17 bases spanning the gap. The CDR3 sequence is CASRPGMGVDEQYF. CDR3 sequence (DNA): TGTGCCAGCAGGCCGGGAATGGGAGTAGACGAGCAGTACTTC. The full variable domain, rest sourced from reference TRBV9 and TRBJ2-7, is DSGVTQTPKHLITATGQRVTLRCSPRSGDLSVYWYQQSLDQGLQFLIQYYNGEERAKGNILERFSAQQFPDLHSELNLSSLELGDSALYFCASRPGMGVDEQYFGPGTRLTVT.

This clone appeared a few times. The chain is built from TRBV11-3 and TRBJ2-2; 10 bases map to TRBD1. The CDR3 sequence is 15 residues long. Germline V gives CDR1 SGHNT, CDR2 YENEEA. V dropped 3 bases and J dropped 3; count of bases not matched to a gene: 1. CDR3 bases: TGTGCCAGCAGCTTGGGACAGGGGTACACCGGGGAGCTGTTTTTT. Protein: CASSLGQGYTGELFF.

The rearrangement uses TRBV19 and TRBJ1-2; D is perhaps TRBD1 (6 bases). V lost 7 bases and J 0 bases, leaving 12 bases between the germline ends. This CDR3 contains 14 residues. Germline lookup yields CDR1 LNHDA and CDR2 SQIVND (reference sequence). The CDR3 region is CASTRGTSNYGYTF. The CDR3 nucleotides read TGTGCCAGTACTAGGGGGACATCTAACTATGGCTACACCTTC.

The CDR3 sequence is CASSIERGTEAFF. In DNA, the CDR3 is TGTGCCAGTAGTATAGAGCGGGGGACTGAAGCTTTCTTT. The rearrangement joins TRBV19 to TRBJ1-1, with TRBD1 as a possible D gene (5 bases). V lost 0 bases and J 5 bases, leaving 7 bases between the germline ends. The CDR3 covers 13 residues. Per germline, CDR1 LNHDA and CDR2 SQIVND (reference sequence).

This clone occurred a few times. V and J are TRBV15 and TRBJ2-7; 10 nucleotides align to TRBD1. Germline assignment: CDR1 LNHNV and CDR2 YYDKDF (reference sequence). The V and J ends lost 0 bases and 3 bases, in that order; junction bases with no gene match: 8. The CDR3 consists of 17 residues. The CDR3 reads CATSRDRPGTGVYEQYF. The CDR3 DNA sequence: TGTGCCACCAGCAGAGACCGCCCCGGGACAGGGGTCTACGAGCAGTACTTC. Using reference TRBV15 and TRBJ2-7 for the parts outside the CDR3, the full variable domain is DAMVIQNPRYQVTQFGKPVTLSCSQTLNHNVMYWYQQKSSQAPKLLFHYYDKDFNNEADTPDNFQSRRPNTSFCFLDIRSPGLGDTAMYLCATSRDRPGTGVYEQYFGPGTRLTVT.

This clone was observed once. The chain joins TRBV29-1 to TRBJ2-3; 10 bases are a match to TRBD2. The CDR3 consists of 14 residues. Per the germline V gene, CDR1 is SQVTM and CDR2 is ANQGSEA. Trimming took 6 bases from V and 8 from J; bases not matched to a gene: 11. The CDR3 DNA sequence: TGCAGCGTGACCTTTCTTCTAGCGGGAGCTACGCAGTATTTT. Encoded protein: CSVTFLLAGATQYF.

The chain employs TRBV7-1 and TRBJ2-3, with a tentative D call TRBD1 (6 bases). TRBV7-1 falls under the ORF class, with uncertain function. Trimming stripped 4 bases from V and 0 bases from J, with 17 bases between. The CDR3 spans 17 residues. The CDR3 here is CASSLEGWTASTDTQYF. The CDR3 nucleotides read TGTGCCAGCAGCTTAGAGGGGTGGACAGCCAGCACAGATACGCAGTATTTT.

The V gene is TRBV19, the J gene TRBJ2-2; 7 bases line up with TRBD1. Germline-derived CDR1 and CDR2 are LNHDA and SQIVND (reference sequence). The CDR3 is made up of 15 amino acids. V lost 8 bases to trimming and J lost 4 bases; unmatched junction nucleotides: 10. CDR3 residues: CASRRDRVGTGELFF. The CDR3 DNA reads TGTGCCAGTCGCCGAGACAGGGTAGGCACCGGGGAGCTGTTTTTT.

In its sample, this clone is medium-sized. The CDR3, as DNA: TGTGCCAGCAGCTTTGGACTAGCGGGAGGGCCGGGCGAGACCCAGTACTTC. Translated, it gives CASSFGLAGGPGETQYF. The J gene is TRBJ2-5, the V gene TRBV11-3; 15 bases are shared with TRBD2. Trimming took 3 bases from V and 5 from J; bases not matched to a gene: 7. The germline V gene encodes CDR1 SGHNT and CDR2 YENEEA. CDR3 length equals 17 residues.

The chain has TRBV27 and TRBJ2-1; no clear D. Germline V gene sequence: CDR1 MNHEY, CDR2 SMNVEV (reference sequence). This CDR3 comprises 15 residues. V lost 6 bases and J 2 bases, leaving 14 bases between the germline ends. The CDR3 DNA sequence: TGTGCCAGCAGCCCCAAGGCAACCCCCTACAATGAGCAGTTCTTC. It specifies CASSPKATPYNEQFF.

The chain carries TRBV11-3 and TRBJ2-1; maybe TRBD2 (6 bases). CDR1 is SGHNT and CDR2 is YENEEA in the germline V gene. V was trimmed by 3 bases and J by 3 bases, leaving 18 bases between them. The length of the CDR3 is 17 residues. The CDR3 region is CASSFGLGDGGYNEQFF. The DNA for the CDR3 is TGTGCCAGCAGCTTTGGACTGGGGGACGGGGGCTACAATGAGCAGTTCTTC.

In its sample, this clone was seen once. V gene TRBV19 combines with J gene TRBJ2-2, with D possibly matching TRBD1 (5 bases). Germline V lookup: CDR1 LNHDA, CDR2 SQIVND (reference sequence). This CDR3 has 14 amino acids. V lost 7 bases and J 5 bases, leaving 14 bases between the germline ends. As DNA, the CDR3 is TGTGCCAGTATAGGGCAGGGAAATACCGGGGAGCTGTTTTTT. Protein: CASIGQGNTGELFF.

A few counts support this clone. The chain couples TRBV11-3 to TRBJ1-1; 8 bases fit TRBD1. Germline V CDR1 and CDR2: SGHNT, YENEEA. V was clipped by 5 bases and J by 4 bases; unmatched bases: 6. This CDR3 has 14 amino acids. CDR3 sequence (DNA): TGTGCCAGCAGCCTCGGACAGGGTGTCACTGAAGCTTTCTTT. It is translated as CASSLGQGVTEAFF.